Listed below are T cell receptor beta chains from one sample, sequenced in a study of PD-1 blockade in classical Hodgkin lymphoma. Clones were sequenced by immunoSEQ multiplex PCR, and TCRdb holds only the in-frame ones, with some missing. This sample has about 23,000 clones, with about 82% found just once. The material was peripheral blood mononuclear cells (PBMCs), obtained before the second cycle of nivolumab. Every receptor here comes from a human donor with classical Hodgkin lymphoma. Each CDR3 is given with its conserved first and last residue.

>TRBV7-2
CASSYLILGDEQFF
>TRBV6-5
CASSYSDTLTDTQYF
>TRBV7-2
CASSLADGLREQYF
>TRBV7-9
CASSPPAGRAFF
>TRBV7-2
CASSLVRGLTEAFF
>TRBV19
CASLMRGGRTDTQYF
>TRBV30
CAWSKGGGETQYF
>TRBV6-1
CASTSDRDIDTQYF
>TRBV4-2
CASSSASVGNTEAFF
>TRBV4-1
CASSQATSGTFYEQYF
>TRBV12-5
CAPTRAGVVRPQHF
>TRBV20-1
CSAPNNYGYTF
>TRBV5-1
CASSYRTGLEVDEQFF
>TRBV9
CASSVGWGGGNTIYF
>TRBV6-1
CASREKLGRFYEQYF
>TRBV6-1
CASKAGQITDTQYF